This entry is about one TCR beta chain. Profiled with immunoSEQ multiplex PCR; TCRdb holds only in-frame clones, not every one. The data hold some 180,000 clones, with around 90% observed a single time. There are 12 residues in the CDR3. Trimming removed 5 bases from V and 6 bases from J, with 8 bases in between. Germline CDR1 and CDR2: LNHDA and SQIVND (reference sequence). The data stem from a study of blood T cell repertoires in COVID-19. Sequencing was done on a sample of peripheral blood. This chain connects TRBV19 to TRBJ1-5; no reliable D call. The sequence came from a man aged 45 to 65 with acute or convalescent COVID-19. The CDR3 DNA sequence: TGTGCCAGTAGTTCAATCGGTCAGCCCCAGCATTTT. This gives the protein CASSSIGQPQHF. Combining the CDR3 with reference TRBV19 and TRBJ1-5 gives the whole variable domain DGGITQSPKYLFRKEGQNVTLSCEQNLNHDAMYWYRQDPGQGLRLIYYSQIVNDFQKGDIAEGYSVSREKKESFPLTVTSAQKNPTAFYLCASSSIGQPQHFGDGTRLSIL.